This T cell receptor (beta chain) was sequenced in a study of Graves' ophthalmopathy and Graves' hyperthyroidism. General study findings and limits: Blood shared most expanded thyroid clonotypes above 0.001 frequency.

A note on this clonotype: Its matching antigen is unknown.

Moderate-to-severe activity, with CAS ≥3, NOSPECS ≥4 and duration under 3 months, characterized the donors with ophthalmopathy. RNA served as the template for amplifying TCR beta CDR3 regions. The workflow started with a first-round RT-PCR run with HTBI primers and then moved on to a second-round multiplex PCR. TCRdb redid the calling of the multiplex PCR reads with MiXCR, one entry per CDR3 protein. The sample carries 660,000 or so distinct CDR3 sequences, 35% to 50% recorded once. The CDR3 has 14 residues. The V segment lost 10 bases and the J segment 2 bases; nucleotides outside the gene matches: 11. Germline V gene sequence: CDR1 ENHRY, CDR2 SYGVKD.

Sequenced: peripheral blood. J is TRBJ2-7 and V is TRBV10-3; the match to TRBD2 covers 7 bases. The TCR was taken from an adult man with Graves' ophthalmopathy. The CDR3 loop reads CASRPDGGTYEQYF. CDR3 coding DNA: TGTGCCAGCAGGCCCGACGGGGGGACCTACGAGCAGTACTTC.